This T cell receptor beta chain was profiled in a study of regulatory T cells in long-lasting Graves disease. Study-wide results and caveats: Persistent disease favored TRBV28, TRBJ1-2 and TRBJ2-5.

Noted time point: newly diagnosed GD, antithyroid drugs for less than 3 months. Generation of the TCR library employed RNA extracted from PBMCs. The length of the CDR3 is 13 residues. Germline assignment: CDR1 KGHDR and CDR2 SFDVKD. V was shortened by 4 bases and J by 7 bases, with 9 bases between the two germline ends. Construction of the TCR beta libraries employed iRepertoire HTBI primers in conjunction with Arm-PCR of CDR3 regions. TCRdb re-called the multiplex PCR reads with MiXCR, one entry per CDR3 protein. Of 560,000 or so distinct CDR3 sequences listed, 15% to 20% were seen once; the top ten hold approximately 12%. This clonotype was recorded a few times. The antigen remains undetermined. These data were also reused for a study on T cells in Graves' hyperthyroidism and ophthalmopathy. From that paper: Diagnosis rested on symptoms, serum thyroxine and TRAb, thyroid ultrasound, and orbital computed tomography. The TCR CDR3 first-round RT-PCR relied on the HTBI primer set.

The TCR was taken from a young man with Graves disease. The chain recombines TRBV24-1 with TRBJ2-2; no clear D. The sample here was peripheral blood mononuclear cells (PBMCs), taken at new diagnosis, from a patient treated with antithyroid drugs. The CDR3 sequence: CATSDSSLGELFF. In DNA, the CDR3 is TGTGCCACCAGTGACAGCAGTCTCGGGGAGCTGTTTTTT.